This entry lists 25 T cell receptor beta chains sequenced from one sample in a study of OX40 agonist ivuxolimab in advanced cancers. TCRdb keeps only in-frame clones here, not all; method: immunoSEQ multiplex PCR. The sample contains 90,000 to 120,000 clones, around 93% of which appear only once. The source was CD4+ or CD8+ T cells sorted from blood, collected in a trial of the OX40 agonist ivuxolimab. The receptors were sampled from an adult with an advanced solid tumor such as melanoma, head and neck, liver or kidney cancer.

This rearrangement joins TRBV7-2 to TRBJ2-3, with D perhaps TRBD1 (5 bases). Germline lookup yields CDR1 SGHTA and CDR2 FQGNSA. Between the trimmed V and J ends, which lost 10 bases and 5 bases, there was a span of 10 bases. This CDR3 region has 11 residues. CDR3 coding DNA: TGTGCCACCACCAGGGAAGATACGCAGTATTTT. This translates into CATTREDTQYF.

This CDR3 is CASTSPTTSNQPQHF. DNA for the CDR3: TGTGCCAGCACCTCACCAACCACTAGCAATCAGCCCCAGCATTTT. This chain links TRBV6-6 with TRBJ1-5; no reliable D call. In germline, CDR1 is MNHNY, CDR2 SVGAGI (reference sequence). The CDR3 contains 15 residues. V was cut by 7 bases and J by 0 bases, with 13 bases left in between.

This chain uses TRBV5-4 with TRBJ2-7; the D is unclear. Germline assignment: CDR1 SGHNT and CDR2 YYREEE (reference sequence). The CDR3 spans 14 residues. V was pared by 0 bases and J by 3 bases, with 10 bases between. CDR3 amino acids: CASSLASVDYEQYF. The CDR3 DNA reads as TGTGCCAGCAGCTTGGCGTCCGTAGACTACGAGCAGTACTTC.

DNA of the CDR3: TGTGCCAGCAGCTTAGTCACTGCGGAGGACATTCAGTACTTC. It translates to CASSLVTAEDIQYF. The chain is built from TRBV7-8 and TRBJ2-4; D is perhaps TRBD2 (5 bases). Germline lookup yields CDR1 SGHVS and CDR2 FQNEAQ. The CDR3 contains 14 residues. Trimming stripped 1 base from V and 8 bases from J, with 12 bases between.

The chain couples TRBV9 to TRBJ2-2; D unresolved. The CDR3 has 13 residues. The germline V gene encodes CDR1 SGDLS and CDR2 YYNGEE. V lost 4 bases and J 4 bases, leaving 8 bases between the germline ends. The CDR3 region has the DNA TGTGCCAGCAGCCCTTTCTCCACCGGGGAGCTGTTTTTT. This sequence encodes CASSPFSTGELFF.

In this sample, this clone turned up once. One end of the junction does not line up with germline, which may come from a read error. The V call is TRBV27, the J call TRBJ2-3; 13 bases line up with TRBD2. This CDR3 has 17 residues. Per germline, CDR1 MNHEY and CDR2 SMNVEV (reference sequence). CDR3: CAGSFMTSGRSTDTQYF. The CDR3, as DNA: TGTGCCGGCAGTTTCATGACTAGCGGGAGGAGCACAGATACGCAGTATTTT.

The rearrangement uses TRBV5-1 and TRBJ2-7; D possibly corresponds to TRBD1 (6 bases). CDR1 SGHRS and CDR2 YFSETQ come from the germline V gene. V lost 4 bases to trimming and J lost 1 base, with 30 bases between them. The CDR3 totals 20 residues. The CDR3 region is CASSTRLPLRTALFSYEQYF. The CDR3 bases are TGCGCCAGCAGCACCCGTCTCCCCCTTAGGACAGCTCTCTTTTCCTACGAGCAGTACTTC. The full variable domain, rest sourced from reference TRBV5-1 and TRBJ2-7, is KAGVTQTPRYLIKTRGQQVTLSCSPISGHRSVSWYQQTPGQGLQFLFEYFSETQRNKGNFPGRFSGRQFSNSRSEMNVSTLELGDSALYLCASSTRLPLRTALFSYEQYFGPGTRLTVT.

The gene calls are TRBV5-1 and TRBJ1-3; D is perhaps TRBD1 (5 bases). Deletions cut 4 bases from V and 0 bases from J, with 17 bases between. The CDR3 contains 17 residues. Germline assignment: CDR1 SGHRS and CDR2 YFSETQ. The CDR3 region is CASSQSRPGSSGNTIYF. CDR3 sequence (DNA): TGCGCCAGCAGCCAATCCAGGCCAGGGAGCTCTGGAAACACCATATATTTT.

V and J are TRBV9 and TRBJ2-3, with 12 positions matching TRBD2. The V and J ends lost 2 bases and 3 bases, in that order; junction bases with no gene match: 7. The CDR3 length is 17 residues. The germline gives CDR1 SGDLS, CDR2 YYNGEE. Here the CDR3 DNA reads TGTGCCAGCAGCGTTGCCTTGACTAGCGGGAGAACAGATACGCAGTATTTT. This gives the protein CASSVALTSGRTDTQYF.

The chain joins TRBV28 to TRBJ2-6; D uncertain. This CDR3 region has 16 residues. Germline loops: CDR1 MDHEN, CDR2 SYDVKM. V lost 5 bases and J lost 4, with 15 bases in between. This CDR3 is CASSPPRATGANVLTF. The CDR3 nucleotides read TGTGCCAGCAGTCCCCCTCGGGCGACAGGGGCCAACGTCCTGACTTTC.

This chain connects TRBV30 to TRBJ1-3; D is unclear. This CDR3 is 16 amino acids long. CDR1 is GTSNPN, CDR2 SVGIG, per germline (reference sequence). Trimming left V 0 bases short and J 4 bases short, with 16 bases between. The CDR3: CAWSVWPSSAGNTIYF. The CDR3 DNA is TGTGCCTGGAGTGTATGGCCGTCGTCTGCGGGAAACACCATATATTTT.

The chain's CDR3 is CASGLNREVQYF. In nucleotides, the CDR3 is TGTGCTAGTGGTTTGAACCGGGAGGTCCAGTACTTC. The chain recombines TRBV12-5 with TRBJ2-5, with 7 nucleotides matching TRBD2. Germline V gives CDR1 LGHNT, CDR2 FRNRAP. The V and J ends lost 2 bases and 10 bases, in that order; junction bases with no gene match: 4. The CDR3 is 12 amino acids.

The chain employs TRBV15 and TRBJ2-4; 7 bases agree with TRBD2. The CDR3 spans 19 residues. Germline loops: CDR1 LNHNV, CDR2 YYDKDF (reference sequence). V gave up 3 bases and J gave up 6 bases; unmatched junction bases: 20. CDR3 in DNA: TGTGCCACCAGCAGGTCGGGAGGTGGGGGAGCCCTGCAGGGAAACATTCAGTACTTC. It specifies CATSRSGGGGALQGNIQYF.

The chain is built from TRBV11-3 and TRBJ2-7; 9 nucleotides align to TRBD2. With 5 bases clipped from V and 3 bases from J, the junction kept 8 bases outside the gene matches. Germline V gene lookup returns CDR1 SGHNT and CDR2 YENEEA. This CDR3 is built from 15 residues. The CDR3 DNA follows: TGTGCCAGCAGCCCCACCGCGGGAGGGCTCTACGAGCAGTACTTC. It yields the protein CASSPTAGGLYEQYF.

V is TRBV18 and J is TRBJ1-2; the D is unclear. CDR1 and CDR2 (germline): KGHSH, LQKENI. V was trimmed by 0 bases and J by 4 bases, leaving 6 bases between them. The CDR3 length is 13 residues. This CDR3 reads CASSPPIVYGYTF. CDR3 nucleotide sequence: TGTGCCAGCTCACCACCAATAGTCTATGGCTACACCTTC.

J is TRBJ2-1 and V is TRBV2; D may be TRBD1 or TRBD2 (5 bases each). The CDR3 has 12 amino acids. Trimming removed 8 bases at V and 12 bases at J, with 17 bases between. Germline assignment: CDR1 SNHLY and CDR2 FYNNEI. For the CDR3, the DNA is TGTGCCAGCCAGACTGAGGGACGGCGGCAGTTCTTC. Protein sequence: CASQTEGRRQFF.

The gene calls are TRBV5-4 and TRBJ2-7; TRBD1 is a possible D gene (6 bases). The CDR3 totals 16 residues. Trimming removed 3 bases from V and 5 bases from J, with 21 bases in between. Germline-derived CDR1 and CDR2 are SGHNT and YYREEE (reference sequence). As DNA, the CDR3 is TGTGCCAGCAGCTCGGGACCCACAGGGTTTGACGACGAGCAGTACTTC. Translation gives CASSSGPTGFDDEQYF. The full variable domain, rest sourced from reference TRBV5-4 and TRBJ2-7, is ETGVTQSPTHLIKTRGQQVTLRCSSQSGHNTVSWYQQALGQGPQFIFQYYREEENGRGNFPPRFSGLQFPNYSSELNVNALELDDSALYLCASSSGPTGFDDEQYFGPGTRLTVT.

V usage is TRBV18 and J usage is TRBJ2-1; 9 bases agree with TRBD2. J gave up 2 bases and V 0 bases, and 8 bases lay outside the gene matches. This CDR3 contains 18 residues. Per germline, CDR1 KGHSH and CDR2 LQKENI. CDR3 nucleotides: TGTGCCAGCTCACCACCCAGGACTAGCGCTCCGGCCTACAATGAGCAGTTCTTC. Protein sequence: CASSPPRTSAPAYNEQFF.

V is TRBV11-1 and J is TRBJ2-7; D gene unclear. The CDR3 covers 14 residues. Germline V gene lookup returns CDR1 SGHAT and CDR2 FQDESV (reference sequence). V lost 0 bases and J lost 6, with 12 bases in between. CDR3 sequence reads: CASSLARFRSEQYF. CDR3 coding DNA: TGTGCCAGCAGCTTAGCGCGGTTTAGGAGCGAGCAGTACTTC. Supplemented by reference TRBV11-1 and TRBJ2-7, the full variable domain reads EAEVAQSPRYKITEKSQAVAFWCDPISGHATLYWYRQILGQGPELLVQFQDESVVDDSQLPKDRFSAERLKGVDSTLKIQPAELGDSAMYLCASSLARFRSEQYFGPGTRLTVT.

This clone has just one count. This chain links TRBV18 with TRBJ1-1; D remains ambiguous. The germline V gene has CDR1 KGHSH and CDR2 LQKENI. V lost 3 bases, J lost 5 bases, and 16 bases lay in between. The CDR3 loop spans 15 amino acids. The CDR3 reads CASSPPPGSGTEAFF. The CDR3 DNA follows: TGTGCCAGCTCACCCCCCCCGGGGTCGGGAACTGAAGCTTTCTTT.

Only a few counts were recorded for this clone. The CDR3 DNA reads as TGCGCCAGCAGCTTGGGGACAGGGGCTAATGAAAAACTGTTTTTT. Translated: CASSLGTGANEKLFF. The rearrangement joins TRBV5-1 to TRBJ1-4, with 9 nucleotides matching TRBD1. CDR1 is SGHRS and CDR2 is YFSETQ in the germline V gene. After removal of 0 bases from V and 3 bases from J, the junction contained 0 bases not matched to a gene. The CDR3 is 15 amino acids. The full variable domain, its missing parts supplied by reference TRBV5-1 and TRBJ1-4, is KAGVTQTPRYLIKTRGQQVTLSCSPISGHRSVSWYQQTPGQGLQFLFEYFSETQRNKGNFPGRFSGRQFSNSRSEMNVSTLELGDSALYLCASSLGTGANEKLFFGSGTQLSVL.

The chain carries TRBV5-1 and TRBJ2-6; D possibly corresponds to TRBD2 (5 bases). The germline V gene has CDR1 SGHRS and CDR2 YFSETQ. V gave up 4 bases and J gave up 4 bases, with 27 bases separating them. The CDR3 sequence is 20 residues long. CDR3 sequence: CASSHFSEGGRSRGANVLTF. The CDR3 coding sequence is TGCGCCAGCAGCCATTTCTCCGAGGGTGGGCGATCGCGAGGGGCCAACGTCCTGACTTTC. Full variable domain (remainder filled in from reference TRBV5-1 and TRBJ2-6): KAGVTQTPRYLIKTRGQQVTLSCSPISGHRSVSWYQQTPGQGLQFLFEYFSETQRNKGNFPGRFSGRQFSNSRSEMNVSTLELGDSALYLCASSHFSEGGRSRGANVLTFGAGSRLTVL.

CDR3 sequence (DNA): TGTGCCAGCAGTACTCCTGGTGTACGCAATGAGCAGTTCTTC. Protein: CASSTPGVRNEQFF. V gene TRBV6-5 combines with J gene TRBJ2-1; D remains unclear. The CDR3 length is 14 residues. V lost 5 bases, J lost 6 bases, and 14 bases lay in between. Germline lookup yields CDR1 MNHEY and CDR2 SVGAGI.

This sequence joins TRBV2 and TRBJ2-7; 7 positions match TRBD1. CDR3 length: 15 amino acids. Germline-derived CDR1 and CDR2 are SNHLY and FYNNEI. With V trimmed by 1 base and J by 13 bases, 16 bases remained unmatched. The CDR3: CASSEEKNTGTVSYF. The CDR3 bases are TGTGCCAGCAGTGAAGAGAAAAACACCGGGACAGTCTCATACTTC.

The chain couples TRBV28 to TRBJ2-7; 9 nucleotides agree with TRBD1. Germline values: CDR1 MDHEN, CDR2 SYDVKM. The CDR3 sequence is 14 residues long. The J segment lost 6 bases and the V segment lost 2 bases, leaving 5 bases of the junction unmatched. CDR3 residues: CASSLGQGFGEQYF. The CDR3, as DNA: TGTGCCAGCAGTTTAGGACAGGGGTTCGGCGAGCAGTACTTC. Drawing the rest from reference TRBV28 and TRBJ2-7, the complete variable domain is DVKVTQSSRYLVKRTGEKVFLECVQDMDHENMFWYRQDPGLGLRLIYFSYDVKMKEKGDIPEGYSVSREKKERFSLILESASTNQTSMYLCASSLGQGFGEQYFGPGTRLTVT.